These 15 T cell receptor beta chains were sequenced from one sample in a study of neurological immune-mediated disorders. TCRdb passed the 5' RACE reads through MiXCR, listing each CDR3 protein once. Counted here are approximately 85,000 distinct CDR3 sequences, roughly an eighth occurring once; the ten biggest clones make up about 5%. Sample time point: longitudinal time-point 2. The specimen sequenced was PBMCs. All receptors come from a female donor with HTLV-1-associated myelopathy (HAM/TSP).

This clonotype was observed many times. This chain joins TRBV12-3 or TRBV12-4 and TRBJ1-1; D is undetermined. The V and J ends lost 11 bases and 1 base respectively, with 17 bases between them. CDR3 length: 14 residues. The DNA of the CDR3 is TGTGCCTCCCGAGCAGGTTCGGAGAACACTGAAGCTTTCTTT. Encoded protein: CASRAGSENTEAFF.

This clonotype was picked up many times. The chain uses TRBV5-1 and TRBJ2-3, with 9 bases lining up with TRBD2. Germline values: CDR1 SGHRS, CDR2 YFSETQ. V gave up 4 bases and J gave up 0 bases; unmatched junction bases: 3. The CDR3 consists of 15 residues. CDR3 amino acids: CASSPLAGSTDTQYF. DNA for the CDR3: TGCGCCAGCAGCCCGCTAGCGGGGAGCACAGATACGCAGTATTTT.

This clonotype was detected many times. This chain uses TRBV20-1 with TRBJ2-3; the match to TRBD2 covers 12 bases. Per the germline V gene, CDR1 is DFQATT and CDR2 is SNEGSKA (reference sequence). The J segment lost 6 bases and the V segment lost 5 bases, leaving 9 bases of the junction unmatched. The CDR3 has 15 residues. CDR3 sequence reads: CSAPTSGGIGDTQYF. The CDR3 DNA is TGCAGTGCTCCTACTAGCGGGGGGATCGGGGATACGCAGTATTTT.

This clonotype has at least ten counts. The chain carries TRBV20-1 and TRBJ1-6; possible D gene TRBD1, 5 bases. The CDR3 runs to 14 residues. V lost 2 bases and J 9 bases, leaving 14 bases between the germline ends. Germline CDR1 is DFQATT and CDR2 is SNEGSKA (reference sequence). DNA for the CDR3: TGCAGTGCTAGAAAGACAGATGAAATTTCACCCCTCCACTTT. Translated, it gives CSARKTDEISPLHF.

At least ten counts were recorded for this clonotype. The rearrangement links TRBV6-6 to TRBJ1-5, with a weak D call TRBD1 (6 bases). Trimming stripped 2 bases from V and 3 bases from J, with 17 bases between. The CDR3 loop spans 17 amino acids. Germline CDR1 is MNHNY and CDR2 is SVGAGI (reference sequence). CDR3 coding DNA: TGTGCCAGCAGTTACACTTATCAACAGGGCTCCAATCAGCCCCAGCATTTT. As protein: CASSYTYQQGSNQPQHF.

This clonotype was recorded many times. The gene calls are TRBV4-2 and TRBJ2-1, with D tentatively TRBD2 (6 bases). This CDR3 has 13 amino acids. The V end was cut by 3 bases, the J end by 12 bases, with 15 bases between. Germline CDR1 is LGHNA and CDR2 is YNFKEQ. CDR3 loop: CASSHRDSGGQFF. In nucleotides, the CDR3 is TGTGCCAGCAGCCACAGGGACTCCGGGGGGCAGTTCTTC.

The CDR3 DNA is TGCGCCAGCAGCATGACAGGGAATAGCAATCAGCCCCAGCATTTT. Translating gives CASSMTGNSNQPQHF. This chain links TRBV5-1 with TRBJ1-5, with 7 positions matching TRBD1. The CDR3 contains 15 residues. Germline CDR1 reads SGHRS; CDR2 reads YFSETQ. V lost 4 bases and J lost 0; bases outside the gene matches: 4.

Many counts were recorded for this clonotype. The rearrangement joins TRBV9 to TRBJ2-5; 7 bases line up with TRBD2. With V trimmed by 1 base and J by 4 bases, 4 bases remained unmatched. The CDR3 consists of 14 residues. Germline V CDR1 and CDR2: SGDLS, YYNGEE. CDR3: CASSVTSVAETQYF. The CDR3 DNA is TGTGCCAGCAGCGTAACTAGCGTCGCAGAGACCCAGTACTTC.

The chain joins TRBV29-1 to TRBJ2-4; D gene uncertain. The CDR3 loop spans 14 amino acids. V gave up 6 bases and J gave up 5 bases, with 17 bases separating them. Germline CDR1 and CDR2: SQVTM and ANQGSEA. The CDR3 loop is CSVPGQANQNIQYF. CDR3 sequence (DNA): TGCAGCGTACCGGGTCAGGCTAACCAAAACATTCAGTACTTC. The whole variable domain, filled in from reference TRBV29-1 and TRBJ2-4, reads SAVISQKPSRDICQRGTSLTIQCQVDSQVTMMFWYRQQPGQSLTLIATANQGSEATYESGFVIDKFPISRPNLTFSTLTVSNMSPEDSSIYLCSVPGQANQNIQYFGAGTRLSVL.

This chain joins TRBV10-3 and TRBJ2-5; 8 bases map to TRBD1. Losses at the gene ends were 5 bases for V and 5 bases for J; bases not matched to a gene: 7. The CDR3 has 14 residues. From germline, CDR1 is ENHRY and CDR2 SYGVKD. The CDR3 nucleotides read TGTGCCATCAGTTTGGACAGGGCGCCTGAGACCCAGTACTTC. Protein: CAISLDRAPETQYF.

This clonotype has ten or more counts. Mismatch with germline at one junction end may stem from a read error. The chain employs TRBV28 and TRBJ1-5; tentatively, D is TRBD1 (5 bases). This CDR3 contains 13 residues. Germline CDR1 MDHEN, CDR2 SYDVKM. CDR3 nucleotides: TGTGCCAGCAGTTTACTGGGGGTGCAGCCCCAGCACTTT. It translates to CASSLLGVQPQHF.

Ten or more counts support this clonotype. This chain links TRBV27 with TRBJ2-1, with TRBD2 identical over 8 bases. The CDR3 runs 14 residues. Germline trimming cut 8 bases from V and 3 bases from J; bases unmatched to any gene: 6. Germline V CDR1 and CDR2: MNHEY, SMNVEV (reference sequence). The chain's CDR3 is CASVRGGLYNEQFF. The CDR3 region has the DNA TGTGCCAGCGTCCGCGGGGGGCTCTACAATGAGCAGTTCTTC.

Note on this clonotype: Given a much more abundant clone one base away, this may be a read error. J is TRBJ2-1 and V is TRBV5-6; 7 positions agree with TRBD2. The CDR3 is 13 amino acids. In germline, CDR1 is SGHDT, CDR2 YYEEEE. J lost 13 bases, V lost 2 bases, and 9 bases had no gene match. The CDR3 DNA sequence: TGTGCCAGCAGCTTTCTTCCGGGGGGTGATCAGTTCTTC. Protein: CASSFLPGGDQFF.

This clonotype was observed many times. V usage is TRBV6-5 and J usage is TRBJ2-1; 9 positions match TRBD1. The CDR3 has 14 amino acids. Germline assignment: CDR1 MNHEY and CDR2 SVGAGI. V gave up 2 bases and J gave up 10 bases; unmatched junction bases: 6. The CDR3 here is CASSYGDRAGEQFF. The CDR3 DNA reads TGTGCCAGCAGTTACGGGGACAGGGCGGGCGAGCAGTTCTTC.

The rearrangement links TRBV7-8 to TRBJ2-5, with D perhaps TRBD2 (5 bases). The germline V and J ends were trimmed by 1 base and 0 bases, with 6 bases remaining between them. CDR1 is SGHVS and CDR2 is FQNEAQ in the germline V gene. This CDR3 spans 14 amino acids. The CDR3 region has the DNA TGTGCCAGCAGCTTAGAAGCGGACCAAGAGACCCAGTACTTC. It is translated as CASSLEADQETQYF.